This T cell receptor beta chain was sequenced for a study of blood T cell repertoires in COVID-19 (TCRdb year 2020). Notes on the research overall: Collaborator samples came from the United States, Italy and Spain and covered acute and convalescent phases of COVID-19. The prospective study material was composed of cDNA or gDNA derived from T cells, B-cell-depleted T cells, or PBMCs. Deeply sampled blood TCRbeta repertoires from subjects exposed to, actively infected with, or recovered from COVID-19 were included in the dataset. The repertoires were made available in a free public database intended to serve as a resource for research on the immune response to SARS-CoV-2. The samples were drawn from the first 160 participants of the ongoing ImmuneRACE study and from 1,254 subjects provided by 6 global collaborators. The sample metadata nearly always contained a de-identified subject ID, COVID-19 status, age in years and sex. Where available, HLA class I and class II types were taken from metadata supplied by the sample provider and were not determined by assay-based typing.

The research as a whole found: The amount of clinical and demographic metadata varied by source and participant and was provided uncurated.

To note about this clone: Its antigen target is currently unknown. No quality values exist for individual bases; no much larger clone is one base distant.

The CDR3 contains 14 residues, cysteine and phenylalanine counted. The DNA shown is the 42-base CDR3, in frame from base 1. Per the germline V gene (reference sequence), SEHNR is the CDR1 and FQNEAQ is the CDR2. V lost 8 bases and J lost 4 bases, and the count of bases not matched to a germline gene is 10. TCRbeta CDR3 regions were amplified from genomic DNA by means of the immunoSEQ Assay, a bias-controlled multiplex PCR. Regarding the original processing steps: The number of nucleated cells in each sample was estimated by amplification of reference gene primers within the assay. To quantify the absolute abundance of each unique TCRbeta CDR3 rearrangement, sequence reads were collapsed and filtered. For each sample, productive Simpson clonality was calculated as the square root of Simpson's diversity index across productive rearrangements. The source is immuneACCESS, and TCRdb retained only in-frame sequences with V and J called. Part of the clones is not carried over; for the studies checked, unresolved V genes explain less than half of this, and the remainder is unexplained. That table gives V, J and clone size, and the DNA gave D and trimming. Counted in this sample were approximately 60,000 clones; roughly four fifths of them appeared once. The ten largest clones capture around 14% of the sample.

Whole blood was collected in K2EDTA tubes by collaborating institutions according to the institutions' own protocols. For TCRbeta analysis, collaborators shipped samples as frozen whole blood, isolated PBMCs, or DNA extracted from either of those sample types. Rearrangement joined TRBV7-9 to TRBJ1-2, with 7 central nucleotides matching TRBD1. Sequenced: peripheral blood. This TCR was recovered from a man at least 80 years old with acute or convalescent COVID-19. The DNA sequence is TGTGCCAGCGGACGAGACCGGGACAGCTATGGCTACACCTTC. It codes for CASGRDRDSYGYTF.